What follows are 28 T cell receptor beta chains derived from one specimen sequenced in a study of T cell repertoires in cytomegalovirus infection. No antigens are known for them. MiXCR, applied by TCRdb to the reads, yields one record per CDR3 protein. The sample yields 450,000 to 650,000 distinct CDR3 sequences, roughly 42% seen once. The sample in question was cultured PBMCs, obtained from culture after CMV antigen stimulation. These receptors were taken from a human donor in good health (CMV status not recorded). Some clones in this sample may be carry-over from other donors' samples.

In the case of this clonotype: A junction boundary mismatches the germline segment, possibly from a read error. The chain recombines TRBV6-6 with TRBJ1-6, with D hard to call. This CDR3 has 13 residues. Germline V gene lookup returns CDR1 MNHNY and CDR2 SVGAGI (reference sequence). The CDR3 DNA follows: TGTGCCAGCAGTTACGGCGGTTTTTCACCCCTCCGCTTT. Its translation: CASSYGGFSPLRF.

This clonotype has a handful of counts. The chain is built from TRBV29-1 and TRBJ1-2, with a tentative D call TRBD1 (5 bases). CDR1 and CDR2 (germline): SQVTM, ANQGSEA. Trimming cost V 0 bases and J 8 bases, with 7 bases left between them. This CDR3 comprises 11 residues. The CDR3: CSVEEGDGYTF. CDR3 DNA: TGCAGCGTTGAAGAGGGGGACGGCTACACCTTC. Variable domain in full (rest from reference TRBV29-1 and TRBJ1-2): SAVISQKPSRDICQRGTSLTIQCQVDSQVTMMFWYRQQPGQSLTLIATANQGSEATYESGFVIDKFPISRPNLTFSTLTVSNMSPEDSSIYLCSVEEGDGYTFGSGTRLTVV.

V gene TRBV7-2 combines with J gene TRBJ2-3; 8 bases line up with TRBD2. CDR1 is SGHTA, CDR2 FQGNSA, per germline. J gave up 5 bases and V 2 bases, and 9 bases lay outside the gene matches. This CDR3 has 16 amino acids. The CDR3 sequence: CASSLRRAGGRDTQYF. The CDR3, as DNA: TGTGCCAGCAGCTTACGGAGGGCGGGAGGAAGAGATACGCAGTATTTT.

A single count supports this clonotype. V gene TRBV6-1 combines with J gene TRBJ2-3; possible D gene TRBD2, 7 bases. V was cut by 10 bases and J by 2 bases, with 19 bases left in between. The CDR3 is 15 residues long. CDR1 MNHNS and CDR2 SASEGT come from the germline V gene. The CDR3 here is CAIQTGGLLTDTQYF. DNA of the CDR3: TGTGCCATCCAGACGGGGGGCTTACTCACAGATACGCAGTATTTT.

This clonotype appeared once. V is TRBV20-1 and J is TRBJ2-3, with D uncertain. Per germline, CDR1 DFQATT and CDR2 SNEGSKA (reference sequence). Trimming left V 3 bases short and J 3 bases short, with 16 bases between. This CDR3 region has 15 residues. Here the CDR3 DNA reads TGCAGTGCTAGGGAACTTAGCTGGGAAACAGATACGCAGTATTTT. It specifies CSARELSWETDTQYF.

The chain is built from TRBV28 and TRBJ2-5; perhaps D is TRBD1 or TRBD2 (7 bases each). Trimming cost V 7 bases and J 7 bases, with 16 bases left between them. The CDR3 is made up of 13 amino acids. Per the germline V gene, CDR1 is MDHEN and CDR2 is SYDVKM. CDR3 amino acids: CASTGGVAGTQYF. CDR3 coding DNA: TGTGCCAGCACAGGGGGGGTAGCGGGGACCCAGTACTTC.

This clonotype was counted a few times. The rearrangement links TRBV12-3 or TRBV12-4 to TRBJ1-5; D is possibly TRBD1 (6 bases). V lost 3 bases and J lost 0, with 15 bases in between. The CDR3 covers 17 residues. The CDR3 region has the DNA TGTGCCAGCAGTTTGTCGACAGGACCTTATAGCAATCAGCCCCAGCATTTT. This codes for CASSLSTGPYSNQPQHF.

This clonotype has just a few counts. V and J are TRBV9 and TRBJ1-2; possibly TRBD1 for D (5 bases). Trimming pared 6 bases from V and 8 bases from J, leaving 17 bases between. Germline V gene data show CDR1 as SGDLS and CDR2 as YYNGEE. The CDR3 is 13 residues long. CDR3 residues: CASTEGRVGGYTF. The CDR3 DNA reads as TGTGCCAGCACCGAGGGGAGGGTCGGAGGCTACACCTTC.

This clonotype was recorded a few times. V is TRBV7-9 and J is TRBJ2-3; D possibly corresponds to TRBD2 (6 bases). V lost 7 bases, J lost 4 bases, and 12 bases lay in between. Germline V gene data show CDR1 as SEHNR and CDR2 as FQNEAQ (reference sequence). The CDR3 consists of 13 residues. The CDR3 here is CASNRLGADTQYF. For the CDR3, the DNA is TGTGCCAGCAACAGACTAGGGGCAGATACGCAGTATTTT.

The chain is built from TRBV23-1 and TRBJ2-3; 9 nucleotides align to TRBD1. TRBV23-1 is placed among ORFs of uncertain function. CDR3 length: 17 amino acids. The junction had 5 bases not matched to a gene; V was cut back by 0 bases and J by 1 base. Written as DNA, the CDR3 is TGCGCCAGCAGTCAATCCCAGACAGGGGGAGGCACAGATACGCAGTATTTT. Translated, it gives CASSQSQTGGGTDTQYF.

This chain connects TRBV20-1 to TRBJ1-2; a weak D match, TRBD1 (6 bases). The CDR3 length is 15 residues. The V gene lost 0 bases and the J gene lost 8 bases, with 19 bases spanning the gap. Germline V gene lookup returns CDR1 DFQATT and CDR2 SNEGSKA (reference sequence). As DNA, the CDR3 is TGCAGTGCTAGAGATCCCACGGGGGGGCTAGGGGGCTACACCTTC. Translation gives CSARDPTGGLGGYTF.

The chain combines TRBV12-3 or TRBV12-4 with TRBJ1-2; maybe TRBD1 (5 bases). V was shortened by 6 bases and J by 7 bases, with 18 bases between the two germline ends. The CDR3 totals 14 residues. In nucleotides, the CDR3 is TGTGCCAGCAGCTCCGAGGAGTGGGGGGTTGGCTACACCTTC. Translating it yields CASSSEEWGVGYTF.

The rearrangement uses TRBV7-2 and TRBJ1-5; D gene unclear. Trimming pared 5 bases from V and 5 bases from J, leaving 13 bases between. This CDR3 is 14 amino acids long. CDR1 and CDR2 from the germline V gene are SGHTA and FQGNSA. CDR3 sequence reads: CASSPSRVDQPQHF. CDR3 coding DNA: TGTGCCAGCAGCCCCTCTCGAGTCGATCAGCCCCAGCATTTT.

This clonotype showed up just a few times. This chain joins TRBV7-2 and TRBJ2-1, with D tentatively TRBD1 or TRBD2 (5 bases each). There are 14 residues in the CDR3. V shed 2 bases and J shed 8 bases, with 13 bases lying between them. Per germline, CDR1 SGHTA and CDR2 FQGNSA. CDR3 in DNA: TGTGCCAGCAGCTTACGTCGGGGCCTGGATGAGCAGTTCTTC. This codes for CASSLRRGLDEQFF. The complete variable domain, with remaining parts taken from reference TRBV7-2 and TRBJ2-1, reads GAGVSQSPSNKVTEKGKDVELRCDPISGHTALYWYRQSLGQGLEFLIYFQGNSAPDKSGLPSDRFSAERTGGSVSTLTIQRTQQEDSAVYLCASSLRRGLDEQFFGPGTRLTVL.

This rearrangement joins TRBV28 to TRBJ2-3; D remains ambiguous. V lost 4 bases and J 4 bases, leaving 15 bases between the germline ends. Germline-derived CDR1 and CDR2 are MDHEN and SYDVKM. This CDR3 region has 15 residues. The CDR3 loop reads CASSSPLGLADTQYF. DNA for the CDR3: TGTGCCAGCAGTTCCCCACTCGGGTTGGCAGATACGCAGTATTTT.

This clonotype was counted a few times. The genes are TRBV7-2 and TRBJ1-2; no reliable D call. V was pared by 5 bases and J by 4 bases, with 14 bases between. Germline CDR1 is SGHTA and CDR2 is FQGNSA. The CDR3 loop spans 14 amino acids. The CDR3 loop is CASSKRATSYGYTF. The CDR3 nucleotides read TGTGCCAGCAGCAAGCGGGCGACGTCCTATGGCTACACCTTC.

This clonotype was observed a handful of times. The CDR3 nucleotides read TGTGCCAGCAGCTCGCAGCTAGCGACAGGGGGAGTAAATGAGCAGTTCTTC. Protein: CASSSQLATGGVNEQFF. J is TRBJ2-1 and V is TRBV7-6; TRBD1 matches 9 bases. This CDR3 is 17 amino acids long. V lost 4 bases, J lost 7 bases, and 14 bases stayed unmatched. CDR1 is SGHVS and CDR2 is FNYEAQ in the germline V gene.

The chain couples TRBV5-4 to TRBJ2-1, with D perhaps matching TRBD1 (6 bases). The CDR3 is made up of 14 amino acids. V gave up 4 bases and J gave up 4 bases, with 12 bases separating them. CDR1 is SGHNT and CDR2 is YYREEE in the germline V gene (reference sequence). The CDR3 sequence is CASSLWDTYNEQFF. CDR3 DNA sequence: TGTGCCAGCAGCCTCTGGGACACTTACAATGAGCAGTTCTTC.

This clonotype was observed a single time. V and J are TRBV29-1 and TRBJ2-3; 7 positions match TRBD1. J gave up 1 base and V 4 bases, and 8 bases lay outside the gene matches. The CDR3 is 15 amino acids. Germline-derived CDR1 and CDR2 are SQVTM and ANQGSEA. Here the CDR3 DNA reads TGCAGCGTTGCCGGACAGGCGTCGGGCACAGATACGCAGTATTTT. It codes for CSVAGQASGTDTQYF.

This chain uses TRBV2 with TRBJ2-3, with D perhaps TRBD2 (5 bases). The ends were cut back, 9 bases at V and 4 bases at J, with 23 bases in the middle. The CDR3 is 16 amino acids. Per the germline V gene, CDR1 is SNHLY and CDR2 is FYNNEI. In DNA, the CDR3 is TGTGCCAGTCTGCTCCGGGATGCCCTGGTCCCAGATACGCAGTATTTT. Encoded protein: CASLLRDALVPDTQYF.

This rearrangement joins TRBV15 to TRBJ2-7, with 10 bases lining up with TRBD1. The germline V gene has CDR1 LNHNV and CDR2 YYDKDF (reference sequence). Trimming removed 0 bases from V and 2 bases from J; junction bases left unmatched: 4. This CDR3 contains 16 residues. The CDR3 sequence is CATSRDRGQGTYEQYF. The CDR3 nucleotides are TGTGCCACCAGCAGAGATAGGGGACAGGGGACCTACGAGCAGTACTTC.

The rearrangement joins TRBV5-4 to TRBJ2-5, with a tentative D call TRBD2 (6 bases). CDR1 is SGHNT and CDR2 is YYREEE in the germline V gene (reference sequence). The CDR3 is 15 amino acids. Trimming stripped 3 bases from V and 7 bases from J, with 19 bases between. CDR3 sequence reads: CASSSSGTEARTQYF. The DNA of the CDR3 is TGTGCCAGCAGCTCATCCGGGACTGAGGCCAGGACCCAGTACTTC.

This chain links TRBV19 with TRBJ1-3, with 7 bases matching TRBD1. The ends lost 11 bases at V and 3 bases at J; junction bases unmatched: 13. This CDR3 region has 15 residues. Germline V gene sequence: CDR1 LNHDA, CDR2 SQIVND (reference sequence). For the CDR3, the DNA is TGTGCCTGTCAGCACTGGGGACAGATTGGAAACACCATATATTTT. Its protein product is CACQHWGQIGNTIYF.

This clonotype was seen only a few times. This sequence joins TRBV6-2 or TRBV6-3 and TRBJ1-1; D remains ambiguous. The germline V gene has CDR1 MNHEY and CDR2 SVGEGT. CDR3 length: 14 amino acids. V was clipped by 1 base and J by 1 base, with 7 bases between them. The CDR3, as DNA: TGTGCCAGCAGTTACTATCCCCCGAACACTGAAGCTTTCTTT. It encodes CASSYYPPNTEAFF.

Details on this clonotype: This may come from a read error, since a much larger clone is one base off. V gene TRBV7-2 combines with J gene TRBJ2-3, with 9 bases lining up with TRBD1. Losses at the gene ends were 5 bases for V and 5 bases for J; bases not matched to a gene: 5. CDR1 is SGHTA and CDR2 is FQGNSA in the germline V gene. The CDR3 is 14 residues long. This CDR3 is CTSSQQGAGDTQYF. The DNA of the CDR3 is TGTACCAGCAGCCAACAGGGGGCGGGAGATACGCAGTATTTT.

V usage is TRBV15 and J usage is TRBJ2-7; 7 bases line up with TRBD2. The CDR3 spans 12 residues. Germline V gene lookup returns CDR1 LNHNV and CDR2 YYDKDF (reference sequence). After removal of 5 bases from V and 7 bases from J, the junction contained 5 bases not matched to a gene. Here the CDR3 DNA reads TGTGCCACCAGCGGGGGGGGGAGGGAGCAGTACTTC. This codes for CATSGGGREQYF. Complete variable domain (other parts from reference TRBV15 and TRBJ2-7): DAMVIQNPRYQVTQFGKPVTLSCSQTLNHNVMYWYQQKSSQAPKLLFHYYDKDFNNEADTPDNFQSRRPNTSFCFLDIRSPGLGDTAMYLCATSGGGREQYFGPGTRLTVT.

V gene TRBV7-6 combines with J gene TRBJ2-5; the D gene is possibly TRBD2 (6 bases). The V gene's germline CDR1 is SGHVS and CDR2 FNYEAQ. V was trimmed by 6 bases and J by 5 bases, leaving 10 bases between them. CDR3 size: 12 residues. The CDR3 loop reads CASSPEGETQYF. CDR3 DNA sequence: TGTGCCAGCAGTCCGGAGGGGGAGACCCAGTACTTC.

The V and J genes are TRBV7-8 and TRBJ1-2; a possible D gene is TRBD1 (5 bases). This CDR3 has 15 amino acids. Between the trimmed V and J ends, which lost 1 base and 1 base, there was a span of 10 bases. Germline CDR1 SGHVS, CDR2 FQNEAQ. CDR3 DNA: TGTGCCAGCAGCTTAGGGACAAAAAGTAACTATGGCTACACCTTC. It is translated as CASSLGTKSNYGYTF.